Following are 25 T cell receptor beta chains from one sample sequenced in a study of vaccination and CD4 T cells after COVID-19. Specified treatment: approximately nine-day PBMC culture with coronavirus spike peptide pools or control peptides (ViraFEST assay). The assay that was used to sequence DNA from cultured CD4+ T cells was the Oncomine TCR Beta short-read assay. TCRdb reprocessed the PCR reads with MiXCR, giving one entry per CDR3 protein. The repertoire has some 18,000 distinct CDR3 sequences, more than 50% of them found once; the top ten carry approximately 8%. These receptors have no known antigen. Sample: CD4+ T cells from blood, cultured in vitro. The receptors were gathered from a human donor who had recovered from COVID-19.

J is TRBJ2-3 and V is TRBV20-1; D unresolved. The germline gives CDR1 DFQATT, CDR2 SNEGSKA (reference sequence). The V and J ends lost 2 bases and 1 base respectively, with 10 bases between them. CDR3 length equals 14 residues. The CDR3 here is CSARNPRRTDTQYF. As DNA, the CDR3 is TGCAGTGCTAGAAATCCGCGGCGCACAGATACGCAGTATTTT.

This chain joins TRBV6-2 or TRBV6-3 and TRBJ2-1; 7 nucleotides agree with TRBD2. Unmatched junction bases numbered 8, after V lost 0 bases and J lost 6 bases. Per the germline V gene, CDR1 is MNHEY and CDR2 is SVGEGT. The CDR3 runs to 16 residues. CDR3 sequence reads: CASSYSRLAIRNEQFF. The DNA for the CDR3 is TGTGCCAGCAGTTACTCGAGACTAGCTATACGCAATGAGCAGTTCTTC.

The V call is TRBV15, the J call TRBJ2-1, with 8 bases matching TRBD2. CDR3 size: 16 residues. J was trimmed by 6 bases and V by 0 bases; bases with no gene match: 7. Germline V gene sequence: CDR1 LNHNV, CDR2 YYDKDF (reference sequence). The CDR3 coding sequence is TGTGCCACCAGCAGAGATGCTAGCGGGCGGGGCAATGAGCAGTTCTTC. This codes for CATSRDASGRGNEQFF.

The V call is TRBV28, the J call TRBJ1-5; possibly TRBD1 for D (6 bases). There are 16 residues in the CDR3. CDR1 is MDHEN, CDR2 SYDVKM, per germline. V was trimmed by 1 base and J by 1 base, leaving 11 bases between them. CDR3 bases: TGTGCCAGCAGTTTATCACCAGGGGTAAGCAATCAGCCCCAGCATTTT. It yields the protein CASSLSPGVSNQPQHF.

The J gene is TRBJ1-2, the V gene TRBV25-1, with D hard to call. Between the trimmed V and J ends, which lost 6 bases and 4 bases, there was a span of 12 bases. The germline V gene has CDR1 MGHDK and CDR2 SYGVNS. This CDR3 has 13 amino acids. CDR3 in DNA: TGTGCCAGCAGCACCAATTATGGCTATGGCTACACCTTC. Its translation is CASSTNYGYGYTF.

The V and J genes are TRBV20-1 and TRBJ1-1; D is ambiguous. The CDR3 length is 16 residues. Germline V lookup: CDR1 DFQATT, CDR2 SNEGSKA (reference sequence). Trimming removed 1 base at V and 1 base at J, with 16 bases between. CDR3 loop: CSARVGGRNPNTEAFF. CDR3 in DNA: TGCAGTGCTAGAGTTGGAGGACGGAATCCGAACACTGAAGCTTTCTTT.

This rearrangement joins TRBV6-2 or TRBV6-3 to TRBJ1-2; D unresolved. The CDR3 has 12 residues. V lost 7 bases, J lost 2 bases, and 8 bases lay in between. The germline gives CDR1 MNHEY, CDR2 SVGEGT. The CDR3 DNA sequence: TGTGCCAGCACGGAGGGCAACTATGGCTACACCTTC. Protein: CASTEGNYGYTF.

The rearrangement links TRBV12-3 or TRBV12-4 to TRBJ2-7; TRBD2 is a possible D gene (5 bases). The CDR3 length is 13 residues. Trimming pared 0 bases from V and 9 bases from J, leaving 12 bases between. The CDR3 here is CASSLAGKRGQYF. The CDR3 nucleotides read TGTGCCAGCAGTTTAGCGGGGAAACGGGGGCAGTACTTC.

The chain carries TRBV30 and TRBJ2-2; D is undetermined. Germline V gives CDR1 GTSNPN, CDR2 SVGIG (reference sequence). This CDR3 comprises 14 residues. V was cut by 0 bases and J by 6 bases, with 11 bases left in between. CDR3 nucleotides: TGTGCCTGGAGTGTACCCAGTACGCCCGGGGAGCTGTTTTTT. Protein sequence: CAWSVPSTPGELFF.

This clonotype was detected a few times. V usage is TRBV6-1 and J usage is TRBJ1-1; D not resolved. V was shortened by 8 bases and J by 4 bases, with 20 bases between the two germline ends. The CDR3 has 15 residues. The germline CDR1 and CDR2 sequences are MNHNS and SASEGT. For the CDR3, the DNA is TGTGCCAGCCAGGAGGGAAGGCGGCTGAGCACTGAAGCTTTCTTT. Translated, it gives CASQEGRRLSTEAFF.

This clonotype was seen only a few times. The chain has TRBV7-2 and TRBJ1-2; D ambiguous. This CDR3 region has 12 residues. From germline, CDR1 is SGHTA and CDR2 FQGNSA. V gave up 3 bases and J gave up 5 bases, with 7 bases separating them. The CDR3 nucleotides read TGTGCCAGCAGCTTTACGGATTATGGCTACACCTTC. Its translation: CASSFTDYGYTF.

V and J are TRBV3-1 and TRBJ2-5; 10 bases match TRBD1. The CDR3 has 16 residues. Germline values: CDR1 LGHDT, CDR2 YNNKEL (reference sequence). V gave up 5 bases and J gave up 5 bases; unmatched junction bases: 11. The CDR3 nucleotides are TGTGCCAGCAGCGGCGAATCGGGACAGGGGTGGGAGACCCAGTACTTC. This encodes CASSGESGQGWETQYF.

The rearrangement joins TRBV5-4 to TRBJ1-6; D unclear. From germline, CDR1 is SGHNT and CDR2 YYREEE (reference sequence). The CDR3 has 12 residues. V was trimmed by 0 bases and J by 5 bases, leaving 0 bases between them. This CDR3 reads CASSLDNSPLHF. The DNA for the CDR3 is TGTGCCAGCAGCTTGGATAATTCACCCCTCCACTTT.

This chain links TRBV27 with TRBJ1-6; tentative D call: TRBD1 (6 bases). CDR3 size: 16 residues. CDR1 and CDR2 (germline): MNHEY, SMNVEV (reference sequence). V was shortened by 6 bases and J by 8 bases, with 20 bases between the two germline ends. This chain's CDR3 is CASRLNFRGRYSPLHF. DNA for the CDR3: TGTGCCAGCAGACTGAATTTTAGGGGGAGGTATTCACCCCTCCACTTT.

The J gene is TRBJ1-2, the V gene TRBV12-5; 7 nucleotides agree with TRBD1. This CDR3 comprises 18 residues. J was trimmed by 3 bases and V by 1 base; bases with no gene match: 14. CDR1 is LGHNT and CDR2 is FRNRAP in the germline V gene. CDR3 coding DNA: TGTGCTAGTGGTTTGGCCTACAGGGGTGGGGATCCGGACTATGGCTACACCTTC. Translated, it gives CASGLAYRGGDPDYGYTF.

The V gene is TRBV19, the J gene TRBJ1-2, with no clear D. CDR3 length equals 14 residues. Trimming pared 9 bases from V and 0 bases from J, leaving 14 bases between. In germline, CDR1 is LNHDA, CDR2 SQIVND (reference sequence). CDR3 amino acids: CASTTTVSNYGYTF. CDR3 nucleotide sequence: TGTGCCAGCACGACCACTGTATCTAACTATGGCTACACCTTC. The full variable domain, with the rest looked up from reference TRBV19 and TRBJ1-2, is DGGITQSPKYLFRKEGQNVTLSCEQNLNHDAMYWYRQDPGQGLRLIYYSQIVNDFQKGDIAEGYSVSREKKESFPLTVTSAQKNPTAFYLCASTTTVSNYGYTFGSGTRLTVV.

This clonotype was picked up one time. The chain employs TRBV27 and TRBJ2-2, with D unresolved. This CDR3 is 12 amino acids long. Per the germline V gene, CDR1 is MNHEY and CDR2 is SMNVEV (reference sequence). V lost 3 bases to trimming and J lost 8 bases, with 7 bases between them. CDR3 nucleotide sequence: TGTGCCAGCAGTTTCCGACCAGGGGAGCTGTTTTTT. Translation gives CASSFRPGELFF.

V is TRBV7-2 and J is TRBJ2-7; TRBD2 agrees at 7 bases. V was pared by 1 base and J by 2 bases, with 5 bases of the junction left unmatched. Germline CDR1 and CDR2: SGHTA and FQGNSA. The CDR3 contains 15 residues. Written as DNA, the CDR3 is TGTGCCAGCAGCTTAGTCGCGGGAGTGGCCTACGAGCAGTACTTC. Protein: CASSLVAGVAYEQYF.

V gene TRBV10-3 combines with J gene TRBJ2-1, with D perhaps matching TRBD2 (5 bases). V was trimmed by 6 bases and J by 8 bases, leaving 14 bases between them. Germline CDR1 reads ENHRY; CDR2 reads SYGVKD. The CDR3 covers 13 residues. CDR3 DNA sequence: TGTGCCATCAGGGGAGCGGCTTCCGATGAGCAGTTCTTC. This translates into CAIRGAASDEQFF.

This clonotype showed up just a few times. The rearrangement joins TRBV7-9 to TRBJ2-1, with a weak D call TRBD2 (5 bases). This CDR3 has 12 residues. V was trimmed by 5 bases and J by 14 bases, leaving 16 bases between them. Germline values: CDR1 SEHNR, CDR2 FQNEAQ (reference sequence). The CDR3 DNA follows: TGTGCCAGCAGCGACCGGAGGTCCAGTAAGTTCTTC. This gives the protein CASSDRRSSKFF.

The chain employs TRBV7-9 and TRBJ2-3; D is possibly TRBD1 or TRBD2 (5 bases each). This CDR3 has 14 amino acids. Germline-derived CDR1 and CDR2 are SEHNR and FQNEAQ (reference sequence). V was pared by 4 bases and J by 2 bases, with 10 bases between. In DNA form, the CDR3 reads TGTGCCAGCAGCTCTACCGGGGCCACAGATACGCAGTATTTT. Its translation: CASSSTGATDTQYF.

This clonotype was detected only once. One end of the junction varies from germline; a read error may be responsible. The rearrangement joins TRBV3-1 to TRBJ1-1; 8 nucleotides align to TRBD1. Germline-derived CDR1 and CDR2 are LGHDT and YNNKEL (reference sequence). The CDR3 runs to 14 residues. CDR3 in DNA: TGTGCCAACAGCCAGACAGACAGGGGCTCTGAAGCTTTCTTT. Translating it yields CANSQTDRGSEAFF.

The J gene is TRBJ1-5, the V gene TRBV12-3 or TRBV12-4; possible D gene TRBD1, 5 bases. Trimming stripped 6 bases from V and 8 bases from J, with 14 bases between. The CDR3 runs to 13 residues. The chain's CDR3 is CASRQGPWEPQHF. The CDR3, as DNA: TGTGCCAGCAGGCAGGGTCCCTGGGAGCCCCAGCATTTT.

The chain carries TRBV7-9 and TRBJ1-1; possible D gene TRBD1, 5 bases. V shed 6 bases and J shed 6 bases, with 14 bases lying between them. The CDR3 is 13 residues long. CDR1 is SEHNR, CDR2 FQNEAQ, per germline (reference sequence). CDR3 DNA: TGTGCCAGCAGTCTCCGACAGACCCCTGAAGCTTTCTTT. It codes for CASSLRQTPEAFF.

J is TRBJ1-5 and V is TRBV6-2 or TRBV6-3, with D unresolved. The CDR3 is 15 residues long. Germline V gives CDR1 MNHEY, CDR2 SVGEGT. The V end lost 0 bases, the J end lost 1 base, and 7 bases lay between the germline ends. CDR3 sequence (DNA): TGTGCCAGCAGTTACTCGACTGGGAGCAATCAGCCCCAGCATTTT. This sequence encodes CASSYSTGSNQPQHF.